This T cell receptor beta chain originates from a study of shared T cell receptors in the human thymus. Sequencing used immunoSEQ multiplex PCR; TCRdb keeps in-frame clones, though not all of them. Of 700,000 to 750,000 clones listed, 80% to 90% are singletons. This clone was observed a handful of times. The CDR3 runs to 22 residues. Germline V gene lookup returns CDR1 SGHTA and CDR2 FQGNSA. The V segment lost 0 bases and the J segment 1 base; nucleotides outside the gene matches: 17. The same data also went into a second study, on human thymus T cells. That source reports: The thymus was resected at corrective cardiac surgery. Both thymic and peripheral blood repertoires showed apparently biased V and J usage. Highly overlapping thymic repertoires among unrelated individuals were reported in related research.

The chain uses TRBV7-2 and TRBJ1-6, with TRBD1 identical over 8 bases. Material for sequencing was thymocytes. This TCR was sampled from a girl in the first two years of life with a congenital heart defect. CDR3 loop: CASSLASLGSGQEESYNSPLHF. Written as DNA, the CDR3 is TGTGCCAGCAGCTTAGCTTCCCTGGGGTCGGGACAGGAGGAGTCCTATAATTCACCCCTCCACTTT. The full variable domain, in which reference TRBV7-2 and TRBJ1-6 provide the parts outside the CDR3, is GAGVSQSPSNKVTEKGKDVELRCDPISGHTALYWYRQSLGQGLEFLIYFQGNSAPDKSGLPSDRFSAERTGGSVSTLTIQRTQQEDSAVYLCASSLASLGSGQEESYNSPLHFGNGTRLTVT.